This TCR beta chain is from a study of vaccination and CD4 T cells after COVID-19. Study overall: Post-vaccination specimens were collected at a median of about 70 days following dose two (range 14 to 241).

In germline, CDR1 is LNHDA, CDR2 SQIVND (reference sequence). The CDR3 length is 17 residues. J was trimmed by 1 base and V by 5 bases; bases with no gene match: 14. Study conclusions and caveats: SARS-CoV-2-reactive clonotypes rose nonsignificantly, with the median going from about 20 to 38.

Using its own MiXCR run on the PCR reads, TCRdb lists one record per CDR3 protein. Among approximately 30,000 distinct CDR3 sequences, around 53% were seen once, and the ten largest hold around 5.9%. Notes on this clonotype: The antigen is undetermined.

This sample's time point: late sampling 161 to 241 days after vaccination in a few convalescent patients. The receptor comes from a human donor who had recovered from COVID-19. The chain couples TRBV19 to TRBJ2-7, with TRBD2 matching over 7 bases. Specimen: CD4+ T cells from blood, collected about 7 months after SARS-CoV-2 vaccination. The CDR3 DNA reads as TGTGCCAGTAGTTCCCTGCCGGGACTAAGAAGTTCCTACGAGCAGTACTTC. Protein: CASSSLPGLRSSYEQYF. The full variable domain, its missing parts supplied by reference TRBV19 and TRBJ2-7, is DGGITQSPKYLFRKEGQNVTLSCEQNLNHDAMYWYRQDPGQGLRLIYYSQIVNDFQKGDIAEGYSVSREKKESFPLTVTSAQKNPTAFYLCASSSLPGLRSSYEQYFGPGTRLTVT.